This is a list of T cell receptor beta chains from one sample in a study of long-term antiretroviral therapy in people with HIV. Assay: immunoSEQ multiplex PCR; the TCRdb copy retains only in-frame clones and omits some. The sample lists around 16,000 clones, 88% occurring once. Sequencing used unsorted PBMCs, obtained 0.7 years before starting antiretroviral therapy. The receptors here all came from a man aged 45-65 years with HIV. The CDR3 runs from the conserved cysteine through the conserved F or W. D genes are given only for firm matches. Where a row states a size, it is once, few, many or the class of an expanded clone; other rows omit it.

TRBV4-1	TRBD1	18	TRBJ2-7	NA	CASSRGQGMRRSSYEQYF	TGCGCCAGCAGCCGCGGACAGGGTATGAGGCGTAGCTCCTACGAGCAGTACTTC
TRBV13	NA	15	TRBJ1-2	NA	CASSPYTGKHYGYTF	TGTGCCAGCAGCCCGTACACAGGGAAGCACTATGGCTACACCTTC
TRBV6-6	NA	16	TRBJ1-1	NA	CASSLYRWDVGTEAFF	TGTGCCAGCAGCCTTTACAGGTGGGACGTGGGCACTGAAGCTTTCTTT
TRBV7-6	NA	14	TRBJ1-5	NA	CASSYGGFNQPQHF	TGTGCCAGCAGCTATGGGGGTTTTAATCAGCCCCAGCATTTT
TRBV6-5	NA	12	TRBJ2-3	NA	CASSYSRDTQYF	TGTGCCAGCAGTTACTCGCGTGATACGCAGTATTTT
TRBV2	NA	14	TRBJ1-1	NA	CASTRDEGITEAFF	TGTGCCAGCACCAGGGACGAGGGCATCACTGAAGCTTTCTTT
TRBV2	TRBD1	12	TRBJ2-5	NA	CASSGQGETQYF	TGTGCCAGCAGTGGACAGGGAGAGACCCAGTACTTC
TRBV5-8	TRBD1	15	TRBJ2-1	NA	CASSFADRDYNEQFF	TGTGCCAGCAGCTTTGCGGACAGGGATTACAATGAGCAGTTCTTC
TRBV9	NA	14	TRBJ2-3	once	CASSPRGSEDTQYF	TGTGCCAGCAGCCCACGGGGGAGTGAAGATACGCAGTATTTT
TRBV30	NA	13	TRBJ2-3	NA	CAWSLGTGDTQYF	TGTGCCTGGAGTCTCGGGACGGGAGATACGCAGTATTTT
TRBV2	NA	15	TRBJ2-7	NA	CASSEGRPLTYEQYF	TGTGCCAGCAGTGAGGGGCGGCCTCTTACGTACGAGCAGTACTTC